This T cell receptor beta chain derives from a study of blood T cell repertoires in COVID-19. V lost 0 bases to trimming and J lost 3 bases, with 13 bases between them. Germline values: CDR1 MNHEY, CDR2 SVGAGI. The CDR3 runs 16 residues. Participant age was about 18 to 100 years, and participants resided in roughly 25 US areas. Only in-frame clones appear in the TCRdb table, and some are missing; sequencing was by immunoSEQ multiplex PCR. The data show 150,000 to 200,000 clones, under 90% seen once. The gene calls are TRBV6-5 and TRBJ2-3; D is perhaps TRBD1 (5 bases). The sequence derives from a woman aged 60-70 years who had recovered from COVID-19. Input material: PBMCs or T cells enriched from blood (not recorded which). The CDR3 DNA reads TGTGCCAGCAGTTACTCGGGCAGGGTAAAAACAGATACGCAGTATTTT. Protein sequence: CASSYSGRVKTDTQYF.